This entry lists 14 T cell receptor beta chains sequenced from one sample in a study of blood T cell repertoires in COVID-19 (dated by TCRdb to 2019 to 2021). Libraries were built with the immunoSEQ multiplex PCR assay. In TCRdb, the immuneACCESS table is reduced to in-frame sequences with V and J assigned. These tables do not hold every clone; where another copy was compared, an unresolved V gene accounts for under half, and the others remain unexplained. The sample table records roughly 68,000 clones; 82% of these occur just once. The ten largest clonotypes hold more than 15% of the sample. Source material: peripheral blood. These receptors were obtained from a man at least 80 years old with active COVID-19.

In DNA, the CDR3 is TGTGCCTGGCAGGAGGTCCGAAATGAAAAACTGTTTTTT. Encoded protein: CAWQEVRNEKLFF. The chain links TRBV30 to TRBJ1-4; unclear D gene. The V end was cut by 5 bases, the J end by 5 bases, with 12 bases between. Germline CDR1 reads GTSNPN; CDR2 reads SVGIG (reference sequence). This CDR3 is built from 13 residues.

The chain carries TRBV25-1 and TRBJ2-1; maybe TRBD1 (6 bases). The length of the CDR3 is 12 residues. The ends were cut back, 8 bases at V and 3 bases at J, with 8 bases in the middle. CDR1 and CDR2 (germline): MGHDK, SYGVNS. CDR3 loop: CASGQNYNEQFF. The CDR3 nucleotides are TGTGCCAGCGGACAGAACTACAATGAGCAGTTCTTC.

V is TRBV3-1 (or the pseudogene TRBV3-2) and J is TRBJ2-5, with D perhaps TRBD2 (6 bases). V lost 1 base and J lost 1, with 13 bases in between. Germline lookup yields CDR1 LGHDT and CDR2 YNNKEL (reference sequence). The CDR3 sequence is 16 residues long. The CDR3 here is CASSQVGGETQETQYF. For the CDR3, the DNA is TGTGCCAGCAGCCAAGTCGGCGGGGAGACCCAAGAGACCCAGTACTTC.

The rearrangement joins TRBV4-2 to TRBJ1-4; a weak D match, TRBD1 (6 bases). Trimming removed 4 bases at V and 8 bases at J, with 23 bases between. Germline-derived CDR1 and CDR2 are LGHNA and YNFKEQ. The CDR3 has 17 amino acids. CDR3 coding DNA: TGTGCCAGCAGCCGAGTAGGCGGATCAGGGGAGGGCGAAAAACTGTTTTTT. The encoded protein is CASSRVGGSGEGEKLFF.

The chain employs TRBV7-8 and TRBJ2-1; D unclear. CDR1 and CDR2 (germline): SGHVS, FQNEAQ. The V end lost 2 bases, the J end lost 5 bases, and 7 bases lay between the germline ends. This CDR3 is 13 amino acids long. The DNA for the CDR3 is TGTGCCAGCAGCTTAAGTCAGAACAATGAGCAGTTCTTC. Its protein is CASSLSQNNEQFF.

The gene calls are TRBV4-2 and TRBJ2-5, with 8 bases that match TRBD1. The germline CDR1 and CDR2 sequences are LGHNA and YNFKEQ. This CDR3 has 13 residues. The J segment lost 3 bases and the V segment lost 6 bases, leaving 3 bases of the junction unmatched. The CDR3 DNA sequence: TGTGCCAGCAGAGGACAGGGCGAAGAGACCCAGTACTTC. As protein: CASRGQGEETQYF.

This clone was observed a single time. The chain employs TRBV27 and TRBJ2-3, with TRBD2 matching 9 bases. V lost 7 bases to trimming and J lost 4 bases; unmatched junction nucleotides: 12. Germline V CDR1 and CDR2: MNHEY, SMNVEV (reference sequence). The length of the CDR3 is 16 residues. In DNA form, the CDR3 reads TGTGCCAGCACCTCTAGGGCTAGCGGGGCCCCAGATACGCAGTATTTT. Translated: CASTSRASGAPDTQYF.

The J gene is TRBJ1-5, the V gene TRBV7-9; the match to TRBD1 covers 7 bases. Germline values: CDR1 SEHNR, CDR2 FQNEAQ (reference sequence). This CDR3 is 15 amino acids long. The junction had 11 bases not matched to a gene; V was cut back by 5 bases and J by 7 bases. The CDR3 DNA reads as TGTGCCAGCAGCGCCGGTGGCCGCAGGGGGCAGCCCCAGCATTTT. Residues: CASSAGGRRGQPQHF.

This clone occurred a few times. The chain combines TRBV7-2 with TRBJ2-5; D ambiguous. Trimming cost V 1 base and J 9 bases, with 9 bases left between them. Germline V gives CDR1 SGHTA, CDR2 FQGNSA. This CDR3 region has 12 residues. CDR3 bases: TGTGCCAGCAGCTTAGATCTCCGGGCCCAGTACTTC. Translated: CASSLDLRAQYF.

This sequence joins TRBV6-5 and TRBJ1-2; D might be TRBD1 (6 bases). In germline, CDR1 is MNHEY, CDR2 SVGAGI. V lost 6 bases to trimming and J lost 5 bases, with 16 bases between them. The CDR3 extends over 14 amino acids. CDR3 in amino acids: CASSLSRGSYGYTF. The DNA of the CDR3 is TGTGCCAGCAGCCTATCCAGGGGTTCATATGGCTACACCTTC.

In its sample, this clone was seen once. The V and J genes are TRBV3-1 (or the pseudogene TRBV3-2) and TRBJ2-3, with 8 nucleotides matching TRBD2. CDR1 and CDR2 (germline): LGHDT, YNNKEL (reference sequence). The CDR3 consists of 16 residues. J gave up 2 bases and V 1 base, and 5 bases lay outside the gene matches. The CDR3 nucleotides are TGTGCCAGCAGCCAAGTCTTAGCGGGGAACACAGATACGCAGTATTTT. Its translation is CASSQVLAGNTDTQYF.

The chain employs TRBV27 and TRBJ2-7; 9 bases align to TRBD1. Germline loops: CDR1 MNHEY, CDR2 SMNVEV (reference sequence). V shed 4 bases, J shed 6 bases, and the junction held 7 bases outside the gene matches. CDR3 length: 14 amino acids. The DNA of the CDR3 is TGTGCCAGCAGTTCCGCCGGGACAGGGTTCGAGCAGTACTTC. This translates into CASSSAGTGFEQYF.

This sequence joins TRBV6-5 and TRBJ1-2; 8 bases match TRBD1. There are 14 residues in the CDR3. The germline V gene has CDR1 MNHEY and CDR2 SVGAGI. The V and J ends lost 0 bases and 8 bases, in that order; junction bases with no gene match: 5. As DNA, the CDR3 is TGTGCCAGCAGTTACTCTCGGGACAGGAGGGGCTACACCTTC. It codes for CASSYSRDRRGYTF.

V is TRBV24-1 and J is TRBJ2-1, with 9 positions matching TRBD1. J was trimmed by 7 bases and V by 2 bases; bases with no gene match: 11. This CDR3 has 17 amino acids. CDR1 is KGHDR and CDR2 is SFDVKD in the germline V gene. The CDR3 nucleotides read TGTGCCACCAGTGATTGGACGACAGGGACAGGGAATAATGAGCAGTTCTTC. Encoded protein: CATSDWTTGTGNNEQFF.